Below, 4 T cell receptor beta chains from the same sample are listed, as sequenced in a study of blood T cell repertoires in COVID-19. Sequencing was performed with immunoSEQ multiplex PCR; in TCRdb, only in-frame clones are kept and a portion is missing. The sample holds 210,000 or so clones; about 88% are singletons and the top ten take around 2.8%. The sequenced sample was peripheral blood. The source of these receptors is a woman aged 60 to 75 with acute or convalescent COVID-19.

The rearrangement links TRBV6-2 or TRBV6-3 to TRBJ2-7; possible D gene TRBD1, 6 bases. Germline values: CDR1 MNHEY, CDR2 SVGEGT. With 0 bases removed from V and 3 bases from J, the gap between germline ends came to 6 bases. The CDR3 loop spans 13 amino acids. In DNA, the CDR3 is TGTGCCAGCAGTTACTCACAGGGCTACGAGCAGTACTTC. This translates into CASSYSQGYEQYF.

This clone has more than one count but fewer than ten. The CDR3 bases are TGTGCCAGTAGTATAGTCGGGGTGAACACTGAAGCTTTCTTT. Translating gives CASSIVGVNTEAFF. The V call is TRBV19, the J call TRBJ1-1; D not certain. The V end was cut by 1 base, the J end by 0 bases, with 6 bases between. This CDR3 comprises 14 residues. Germline CDR1 LNHDA, CDR2 SQIVND (reference sequence).

A note on this clone: The limits of the CDR3 on the DNA are not certain, so only TCRdb's listed CDR3 is given. The chain recombines TRBV30 with TRBJ2-1; the DNA was not used to check the table's D call, TRBD2. The CDR3 has 13 amino acids, counting both end residues. The germline V gene has CDR1 GTSNPN and CDR2 SVGIG (reference sequence). The CDR3 loop is CAWSVLVFNEQFF.

The chain uses TRBV7-2 and TRBJ2-3; D might be TRBD1 (6 bases). CDR1 SGHTA and CDR2 FQGNSA come from the germline V gene. This CDR3 is built from 15 residues. Deletions cut 5 bases from V and 0 bases from J, with 12 bases between. The CDR3 DNA reads as TGTGCCAGCAGCCGCCGGGACACTAGCACAGATACGCAGTATTTT. The encoded protein is CASSRRDTSTDTQYF. The full variable domain, rest sourced from reference TRBV7-2 and TRBJ2-3, is GAGVSQSPSNKVTEKGKDVELRCDPISGHTALYWYRQSLGQGLEFLIYFQGNSAPDKSGLPSDRFSAERTGGSVSTLTIQRTQQEDSAVYLCASSRRDTSTDTQYFGPGTRLTVL.